This T cell receptor beta chain emerged from a study of early T cells in non-severe SARS-CoV-2 infection. Study details: Sequencing targeted bulk RNA from unsorted whole blood, leaving chains unpaired.

This clonotype was recorded many times. TCRdb itself ran the 5' RACE reads through MiXCR, one entry per CDR3 protein. Here the sample spans 49,000 or so distinct CDR3 sequences, around 6.5% being singletons. V lost 5 bases and J lost 6, with 14 bases in between. The CDR3 spans 13 residues. Germline lookup yields CDR1 DFQATT and CDR2 SNEGSKA (reference sequence). The clonotype comes from an adult who was a healthcare worker with PCR-confirmed SARS-CoV-2 infection or an uninfected control (not recorded which). The V call is TRBV20-1, the J call TRBJ2-1, with a possible D match to TRBD1 (6 bases). Sequenced here: whole blood, sampled at baseline. Here the CDR3 reads CSAQTGIGNEQFF. DNA of the CDR3: TGCAGTGCTCAAACAGGGATTGGCAATGAGCAGTTCTTC.